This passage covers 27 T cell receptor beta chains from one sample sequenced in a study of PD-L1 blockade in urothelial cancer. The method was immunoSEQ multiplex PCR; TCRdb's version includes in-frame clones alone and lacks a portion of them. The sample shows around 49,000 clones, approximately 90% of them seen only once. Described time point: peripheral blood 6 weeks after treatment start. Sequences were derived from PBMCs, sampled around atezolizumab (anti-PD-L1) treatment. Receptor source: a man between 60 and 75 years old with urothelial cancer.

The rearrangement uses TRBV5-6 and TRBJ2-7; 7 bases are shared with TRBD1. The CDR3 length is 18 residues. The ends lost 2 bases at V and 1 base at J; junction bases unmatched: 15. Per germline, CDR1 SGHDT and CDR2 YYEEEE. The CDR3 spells CASSFHRRQGPSSYEQYF. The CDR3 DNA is TGTGCCAGCAGCTTCCATAGGAGACAGGGACCTTCTTCCTACGAGCAGTACTTC. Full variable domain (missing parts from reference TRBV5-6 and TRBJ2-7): DAGVTQSPTHLIKTRGQQVTLRCSPKSGHDTVSWYQQALGQGPQFIFQYYEEEERQRGNFPDRFSGHQFPNYSSELNVNALLLGDSALYLCASSFHRRQGPSSYEQYFGPGTRLTVT.

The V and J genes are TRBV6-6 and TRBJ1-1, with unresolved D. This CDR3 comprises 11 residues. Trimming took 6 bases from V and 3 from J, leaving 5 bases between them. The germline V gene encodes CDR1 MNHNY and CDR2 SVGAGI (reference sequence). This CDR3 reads CASRRYTEAFF. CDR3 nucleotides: TGTGCCAGCAGACGGTACACTGAAGCTTTCTTT.

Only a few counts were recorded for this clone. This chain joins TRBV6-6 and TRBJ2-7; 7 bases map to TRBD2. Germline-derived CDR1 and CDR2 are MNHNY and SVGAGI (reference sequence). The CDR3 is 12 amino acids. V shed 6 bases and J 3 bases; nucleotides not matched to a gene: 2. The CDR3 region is CASRREGYEQYF. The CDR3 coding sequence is TGTGCCAGCAGAAGGGAGGGCTACGAGCAGTACTTC.

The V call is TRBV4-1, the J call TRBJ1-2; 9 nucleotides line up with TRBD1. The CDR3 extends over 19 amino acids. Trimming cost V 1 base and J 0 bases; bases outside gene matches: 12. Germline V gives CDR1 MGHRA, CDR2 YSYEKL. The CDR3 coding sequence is TGCGCCAGCAGCCAAGCCGCCGGGGACAGGGTAGTCGCTAACTATGGCTACACCTTC. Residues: CASSQAAGDRVVANYGYTF.

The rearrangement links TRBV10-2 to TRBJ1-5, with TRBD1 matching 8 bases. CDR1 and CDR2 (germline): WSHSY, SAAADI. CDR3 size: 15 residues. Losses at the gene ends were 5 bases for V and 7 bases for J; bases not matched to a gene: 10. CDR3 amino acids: CASSRTGTGGQPQHF. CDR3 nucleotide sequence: TGCGCCAGCAGTCGGACAGGGACGGGCGGACAGCCCCAGCATTTT.

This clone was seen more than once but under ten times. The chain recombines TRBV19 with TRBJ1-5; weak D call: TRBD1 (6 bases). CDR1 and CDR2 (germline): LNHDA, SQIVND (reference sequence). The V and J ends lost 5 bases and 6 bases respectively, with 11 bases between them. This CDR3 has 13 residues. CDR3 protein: CASSWKQGQPQHF. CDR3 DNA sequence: TGTGCCAGTAGTTGGAAACAGGGTCAGCCCCAGCATTTT. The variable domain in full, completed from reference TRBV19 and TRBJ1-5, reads DGGITQSPKYLFRKEGQNVTLSCEQNLNHDAMYWYRQDPGQGLRLIYYSQIVNDFQKGDIAEGYSVSREKKESFPLTVTSAQKNPTAFYLCASSWKQGQPQHFGDGTRLSIL.

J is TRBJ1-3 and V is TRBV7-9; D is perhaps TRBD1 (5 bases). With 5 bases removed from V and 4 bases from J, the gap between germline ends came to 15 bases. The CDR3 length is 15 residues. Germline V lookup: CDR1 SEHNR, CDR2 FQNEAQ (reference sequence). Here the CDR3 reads CASSLGGRSGNTIYF. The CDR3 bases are TGTGCCAGCAGCCTCGGGGGAAGATCCGGAAACACCATATATTTT.

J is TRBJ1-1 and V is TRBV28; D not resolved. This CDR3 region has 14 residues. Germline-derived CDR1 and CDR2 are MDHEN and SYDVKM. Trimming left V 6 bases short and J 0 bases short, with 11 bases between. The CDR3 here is CASSLLTVNTEAFF. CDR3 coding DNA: TGTGCCAGCAGCCTGTTAACAGTGAACACTGAAGCTTTCTTT.

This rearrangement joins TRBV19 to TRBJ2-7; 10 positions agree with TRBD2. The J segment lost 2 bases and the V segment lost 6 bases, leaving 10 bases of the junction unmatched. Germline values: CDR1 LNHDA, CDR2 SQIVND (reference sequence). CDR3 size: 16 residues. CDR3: CASSLSLAGRTYEQYF. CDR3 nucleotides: TGTGCCAGTAGCCTTTCACTAGCGGGAAGAACCTACGAGCAGTACTTC.

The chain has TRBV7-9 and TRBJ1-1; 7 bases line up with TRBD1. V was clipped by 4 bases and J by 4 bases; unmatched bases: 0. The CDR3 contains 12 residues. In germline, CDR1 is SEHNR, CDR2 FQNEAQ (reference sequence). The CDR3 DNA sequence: TGTGCCAGCAGCTGGGACAGCACTGAAGCTTTCTTT. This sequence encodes CASSWDSTEAFF.

CDR3 in DNA: TGTGCCAGTAGCTTAGGGGAAGGGTTCGGCTACACCTTC. Amino acids: CASSLGEGFGYTF. The V gene is TRBV19, the J gene TRBJ1-2; TRBD1 might be the D (5 bases). V lost 6 bases and J 8 bases, leaving 16 bases between the germline ends. The germline V gene has CDR1 LNHDA and CDR2 SQIVND (reference sequence). The CDR3 consists of 13 residues.

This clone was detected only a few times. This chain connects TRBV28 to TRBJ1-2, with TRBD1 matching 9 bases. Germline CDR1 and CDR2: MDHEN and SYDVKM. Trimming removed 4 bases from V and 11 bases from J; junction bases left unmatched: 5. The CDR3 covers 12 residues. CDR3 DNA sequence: TGTGCCAGCAGTTCCACGGACAGGGGTTACACCTTC. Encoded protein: CASSSTDRGYTF.

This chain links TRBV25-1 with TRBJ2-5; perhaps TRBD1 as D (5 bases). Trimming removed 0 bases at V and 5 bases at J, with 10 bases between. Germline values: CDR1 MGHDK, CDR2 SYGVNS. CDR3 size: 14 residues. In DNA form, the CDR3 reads TGTGCCAGCAGTGAATACCCAGGGCGGGAGACCCAGTACTTC. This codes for CASSEYPGRETQYF.

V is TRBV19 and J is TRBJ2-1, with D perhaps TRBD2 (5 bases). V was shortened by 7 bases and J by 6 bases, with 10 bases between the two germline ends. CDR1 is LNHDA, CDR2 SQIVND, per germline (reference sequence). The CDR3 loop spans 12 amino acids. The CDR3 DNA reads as TGTGCCAGTATTGGCCTAGCCAATGAGCAGTTCTTC. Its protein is CASIGLANEQFF.

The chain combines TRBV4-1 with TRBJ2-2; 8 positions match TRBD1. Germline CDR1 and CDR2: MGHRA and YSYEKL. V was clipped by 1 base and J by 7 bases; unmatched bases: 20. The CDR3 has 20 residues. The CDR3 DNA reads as TGCGCCAGCAGCCAAGGACCCATCCTAAAGACGACAGGGGACGACGGGGAGCTGTTTTTT. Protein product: CASSQGPILKTTGDDGELFF.

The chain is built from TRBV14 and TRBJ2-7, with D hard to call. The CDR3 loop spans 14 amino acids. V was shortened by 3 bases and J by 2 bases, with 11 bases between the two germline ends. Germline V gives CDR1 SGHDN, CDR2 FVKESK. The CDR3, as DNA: TGTGCCAGCAGCCAGGGTCAGGTCGCCTACGAGCAGTACTTC. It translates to CASSQGQVAYEQYF.

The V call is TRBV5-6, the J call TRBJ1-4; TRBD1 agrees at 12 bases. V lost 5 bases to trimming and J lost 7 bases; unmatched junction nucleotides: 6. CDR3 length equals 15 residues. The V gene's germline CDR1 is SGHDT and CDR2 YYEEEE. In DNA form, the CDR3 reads TGTGCCAGCAGTTCGGGACAGGGGGCGACTGAAAAACTGTTTTTT. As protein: CASSSGQGATEKLFF.

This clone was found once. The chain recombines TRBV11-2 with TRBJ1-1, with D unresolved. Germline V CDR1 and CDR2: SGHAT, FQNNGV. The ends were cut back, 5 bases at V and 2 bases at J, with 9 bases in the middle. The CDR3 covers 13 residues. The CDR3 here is CASSLDKNTEAFF. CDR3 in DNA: TGTGCCAGCAGCCTCGACAAAAACACTGAAGCTTTCTTT.

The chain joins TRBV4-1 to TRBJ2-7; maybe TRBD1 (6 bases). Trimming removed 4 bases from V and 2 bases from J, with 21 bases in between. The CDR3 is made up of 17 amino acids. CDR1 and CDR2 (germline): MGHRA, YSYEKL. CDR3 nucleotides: TGCGCCAGCAGCCGCTACCCCACAGGGTCCTCCACCTACGAGCAGTACTTC. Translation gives CASSRYPTGSSTYEQYF.

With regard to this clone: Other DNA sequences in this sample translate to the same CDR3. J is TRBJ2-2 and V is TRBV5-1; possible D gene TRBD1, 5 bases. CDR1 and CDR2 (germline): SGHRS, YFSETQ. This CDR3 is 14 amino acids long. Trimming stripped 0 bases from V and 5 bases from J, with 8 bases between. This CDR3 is CASSLGGRTGELFF. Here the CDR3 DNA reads TGCGCCAGCAGCTTGGGGGGCCGGACCGGGGAGCTGTTTTTT.

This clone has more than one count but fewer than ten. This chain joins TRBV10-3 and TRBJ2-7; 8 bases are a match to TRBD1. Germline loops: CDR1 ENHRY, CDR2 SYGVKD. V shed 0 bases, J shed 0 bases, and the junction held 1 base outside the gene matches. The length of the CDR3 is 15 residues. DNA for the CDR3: TGTGCCATCAGTGAGTCTGGGACAGGCTCCTACGAGCAGTACTTC. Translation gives CAISESGTGSYEQYF.

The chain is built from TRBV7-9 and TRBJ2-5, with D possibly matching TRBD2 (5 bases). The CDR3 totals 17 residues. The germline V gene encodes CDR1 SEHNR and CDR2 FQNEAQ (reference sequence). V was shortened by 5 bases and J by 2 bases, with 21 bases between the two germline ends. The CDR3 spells CASSQGADQLQQETQYF. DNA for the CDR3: TGTGCCAGCAGCCAAGGAGCGGACCAACTTCAGCAAGAGACCCAGTACTTC.

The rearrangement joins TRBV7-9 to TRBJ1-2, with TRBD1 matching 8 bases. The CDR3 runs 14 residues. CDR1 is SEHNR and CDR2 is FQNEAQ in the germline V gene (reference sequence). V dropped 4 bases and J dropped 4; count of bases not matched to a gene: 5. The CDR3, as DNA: TGTGCCAGCAGCTACGGAGACAGGGGCTATGGCTACACCTTC. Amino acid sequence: CASSYGDRGYGYTF.

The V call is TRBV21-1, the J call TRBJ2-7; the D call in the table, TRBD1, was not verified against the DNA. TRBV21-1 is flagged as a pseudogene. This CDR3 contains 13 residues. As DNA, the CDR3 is TGTGCCAGCAGCAAAAGTTCAGGCCACGAGCAGTACTTC. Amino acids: CASSKSSGHEQYF.

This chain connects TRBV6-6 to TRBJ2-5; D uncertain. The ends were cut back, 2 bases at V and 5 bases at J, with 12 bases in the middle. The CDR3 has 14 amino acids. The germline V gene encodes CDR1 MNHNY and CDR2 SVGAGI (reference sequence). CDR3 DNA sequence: TGTGCCAGCAGTTACCCAAGTGACTGGGAGACCCAGTACTTC. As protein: CASSYPSDWETQYF.

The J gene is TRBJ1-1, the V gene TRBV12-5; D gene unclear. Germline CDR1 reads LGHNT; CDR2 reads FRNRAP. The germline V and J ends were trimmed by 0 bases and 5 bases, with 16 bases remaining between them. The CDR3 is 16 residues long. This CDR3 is CASGLVPALGRTEAFF. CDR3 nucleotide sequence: TGTGCTAGTGGTTTGGTACCGGCTTTGGGGAGGACTGAAGCTTTCTTT.

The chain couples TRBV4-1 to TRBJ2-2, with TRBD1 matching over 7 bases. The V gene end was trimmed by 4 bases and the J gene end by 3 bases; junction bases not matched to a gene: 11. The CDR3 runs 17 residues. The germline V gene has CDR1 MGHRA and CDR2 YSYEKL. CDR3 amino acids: CASSRLPGQYDTGELFF. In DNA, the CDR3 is TGCGCCAGCAGCCGACTACCGGGACAGTACGACACCGGGGAGCTGTTTTTT.